The clone carrying this T cell receptor (beta chain) has at least ten counts. Its antigen is currently unknown. Reverse transcription of all isolated RNA meant that expressed TCRB transcripts were sequenced. Only in-frame clones appear in the TCRdb table, and some are missing; sequencing was by immunoSEQ multiplex PCR. The top ten hold over 2% of the sample, which has more than 100,000 clones, around 15% seen once. The sample originates from a study of beta chain features in type 1 diabetes. Study findings and constraints: Any role of HLA type in TCRB rearrangement remained unresolved here. Type 1 diabetes patients had TCRB CDR3s that were shorter (moderately but significantly so) in all four CD4+ subsets.

Input material: central memory CD4+ T cells from blood. This receptor was obtained from a man aged 25 to 40 with type 1 diabetes.

CDR3 region: CASSSSQPSNSPLHF. In DNA, the CDR3 is TGTGCCAGCAGTTCCTCACAGCCTTCCAATTCACCCCTCCACTTT. This chain joins TRBV6-6 and TRBJ1-6, with D uncertain. CDR1 is MNHNY, CDR2 SVGAGI, per germline (reference sequence). V lost 4 bases and J lost 7, with 14 bases in between. This CDR3 spans 15 amino acids.